The present T cell receptor (beta chain) was sequenced within a study of blood T cells in healthy people across ages. With regard to this clonotype: Its antigen is not identified.

Study-level findings and limits: Investigators viewed diversity estimates from one million T cells as underestimates, the study reported. Strong correlation was found linking TCR beta diversity to naive T cell percentage.

It was with a sample-barcoded 5' primer and a J-beta primer mix that a second PCR of roughly 6 to 12 cycles was run. Every single cDNA molecule received a tag from a template-switch adaptor with 12 random nucleotides. TCRdb itself ran the 5' RACE reads through MiXCR, one entry per CDR3 protein. The sample records over 1,500,000 distinct CDR3 sequences, roughly 52% being singletons. The receptor was isolated from a woman in her thirties or forties in good health. Material: blood.

The CDR3 DNA sequence: TGTGCCAGCAAACCCCCAGGGGCCAACAATCAGCCCCAGCATTTT. Translating it yields CASKPPGANNQPQHF. The gene calls are TRBV6-1 and TRBJ1-5, with D tentatively TRBD1 (6 bases). This CDR3 contains 15 residues. Looked up from germline, CDR1 is MNHNS and CDR2 is SASEGT. V gave up 7 bases and J gave up 3 bases, with 16 bases separating them.